This TCR beta chain was captured by sequencing in a study of T cell responses to AZD1222 COVID-19 vaccine. Study results and limitations: Epitopes outside B.1.351 and B.1.1.7 mutated regions reportedly drew nearly half of spike TCRs.

Generated by immunoSEQ multiplex PCR, the TCRdb table keeps only in-frame clones and is missing some. Seen here are some 120,000 clones, roughly nine tenths observed once, and the top ten hold about 27%. CDR1 is PRHDT and CDR2 is FYEKMQ in the germline V gene (reference sequence). The V end lost 6 bases, the J end lost 0 bases, and 8 bases lay between the germline ends. The CDR3 consists of 14 residues. This clone was counted a few times. Its antigen remains unknown. V gene TRBV13 combines with J gene TRBJ2-2; D tentatively reads TRBD1 or TRBD2 (6 bases each). The source material was peripheral blood, sampled on day 0 of AZD1222 vaccination. This TCR was sampled from an adult in good health. The CDR3 coding sequence is TGTGCCAGCAGGAGGGGGGCGAACACCGGGGAGCTGTTTTTT. This codes for CASRRGANTGELFF. Based on the CDR3 plus reference TRBV13 and TRBJ2-2, the full variable domain is AAGVIQSPRHLIKEKRETATLKCYPIPRHDTVYWYQQGPGQDPQFLISFYEKMQSDKGSIPDRFSAQQFSDYHSELNMSSLELGDSALYFCASRRGANTGELFFGEGSRLTVL.